Listed here is a single TCR beta chain. Its antigen is undetermined. The data are from a study of cytomegalovirus exposure and HLA in healthy donors. Study-wide findings and caveats: Overall, 164 TCR beta chains were annotated as cytomegalovirus-associated.

The PCR employed 60 Vbeta primers together with 13 Jbeta primers. Per the study methods: Later work found approximately 87 million unique TCR beta chains, with 9.5 million to 11 million shared. Some clones are missing from TCRdb's copy, which holds only in-frame ones; the method was immunoSEQ multiplex PCR. V, J and clone size are those of that table, while D and trimming were read from the DNA. The sample lists 99,000 or so clones, around 77% occurring once. The specimen was PBMCs. This clonotype originated in a woman between 40 and 55 years old in good health and CMV-seropositive.

CDR3 nucleotides: TGCGCCAGCAGCCAAGATCAGGTGGGAGGTGAGCAGTTCTTC. It specifies CASSQDQVGGEQFF. The chain combines TRBV4-1 with TRBJ2-1, with D possibly matching TRBD2 (6 bases). Trimming shortened V by 0 bases and J by 9 bases, and 12 bases separated the two germline ends. Germline loops: CDR1 MGHRA, CDR2 YSYEKL. The CDR3 totals 14 residues.